The sample holds a few counts of the clone carrying this T cell receptor (beta chain). Antigen unknown. The data are from a study of beta chain features in type 1 diabetes. The study, taken as a whole, reports: Shorter TCRB CDR3s, moderately but significantly so, marked every one of the four CD4+ subsets in Type 1 diabetes patients. Reads derived from cDNA could over-represent cells showing high TCR expression.

One heparinised draw of blood, averaging roughly 0.12 L, came from each donor. Isolated RNA was reverse transcribed in full, so expressed TCRB transcripts were sequenced. Some clones are missing from TCRdb's copy, which holds only in-frame ones; the method was immunoSEQ multiplex PCR. The table lists hundreds of thousands of clones, about 14% of them singletons, with roughly 0.04% in the top ten. This CDR3 has 13 residues. Looked up from germline, CDR1 is SEHNR and CDR2 is FQNEAQ (reference sequence). V was clipped by 1 base and J by 4 bases, with 5 bases between them. The rearrangement uses TRBV7-9 and TRBJ1-5; no reliable D call. The TCR was taken from a man younger than 30 with type 1 diabetes. Sequencing used naive CD4+ T cells from blood. The CDR3 DNA reads as TGTGCCAGCAGCTTAGGGTGGAATCAGCCCCAGCATTTT. As protein: CASSLGWNQPQHF.